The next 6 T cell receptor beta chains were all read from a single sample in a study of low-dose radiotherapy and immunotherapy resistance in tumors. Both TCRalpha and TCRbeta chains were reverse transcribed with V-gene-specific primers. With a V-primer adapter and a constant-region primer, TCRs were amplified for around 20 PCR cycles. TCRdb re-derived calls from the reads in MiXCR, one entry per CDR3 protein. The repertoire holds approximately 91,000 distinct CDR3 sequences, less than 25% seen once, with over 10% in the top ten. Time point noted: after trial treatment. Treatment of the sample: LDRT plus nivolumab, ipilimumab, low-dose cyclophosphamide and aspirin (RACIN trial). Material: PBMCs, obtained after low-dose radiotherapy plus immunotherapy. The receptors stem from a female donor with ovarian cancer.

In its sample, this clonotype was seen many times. The CDR3 sequence is CASSHDGEYNSPLHF. The CDR3 DNA follows: TGTGCCAGCAGCCACGACGGGGAATATAATTCACCCCTCCACTTT. J is TRBJ1-6 and V is TRBV12-3 or TRBV12-4; D unclear. Trimming cost V 6 bases and J 4 bases, with 13 bases left between them. The CDR3 length is 15 residues.

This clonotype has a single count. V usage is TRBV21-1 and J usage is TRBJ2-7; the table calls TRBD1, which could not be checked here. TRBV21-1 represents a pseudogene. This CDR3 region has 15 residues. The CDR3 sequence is CASSKPNGQNHEQYF. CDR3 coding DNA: TGTGCCAGCAGCAAACCAAACGGACAGAACCACGAGCAGTACTTC.

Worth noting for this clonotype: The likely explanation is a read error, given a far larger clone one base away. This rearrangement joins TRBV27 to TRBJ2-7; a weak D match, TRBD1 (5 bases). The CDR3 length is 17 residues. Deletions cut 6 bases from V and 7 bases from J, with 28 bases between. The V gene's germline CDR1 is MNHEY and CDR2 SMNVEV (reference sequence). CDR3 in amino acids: CASSRIGMTARHNEQYF. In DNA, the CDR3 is TGTGCCAGCAGCCGCATAGGTATGACAGCGCGCCACAATGAGCAGTACTTC.

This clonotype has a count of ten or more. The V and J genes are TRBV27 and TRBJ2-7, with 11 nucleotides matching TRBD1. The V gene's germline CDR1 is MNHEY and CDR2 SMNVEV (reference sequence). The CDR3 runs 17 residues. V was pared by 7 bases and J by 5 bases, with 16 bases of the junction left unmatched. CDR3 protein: CASIGRRTGGPRDEQYF. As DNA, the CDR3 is TGTGCCAGCATAGGAAGACGGACAGGGGGCCCGAGGGACGAGCAGTACTTC.

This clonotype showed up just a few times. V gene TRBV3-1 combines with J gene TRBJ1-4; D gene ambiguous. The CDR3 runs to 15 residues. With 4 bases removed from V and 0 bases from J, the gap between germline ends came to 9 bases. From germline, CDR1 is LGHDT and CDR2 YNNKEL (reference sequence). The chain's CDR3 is CASSPSPATNEKLFF. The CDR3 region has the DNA TGTGCCAGCAGCCCCTCTCCTGCAACTAATGAAAAACTGTTTTTT.

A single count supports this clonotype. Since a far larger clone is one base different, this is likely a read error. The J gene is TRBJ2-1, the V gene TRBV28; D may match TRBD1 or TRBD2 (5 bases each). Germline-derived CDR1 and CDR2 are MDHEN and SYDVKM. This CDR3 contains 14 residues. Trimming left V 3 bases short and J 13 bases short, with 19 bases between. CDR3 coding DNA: TGTGCCAGCAGTTTCGGCCGGGGACCGGTGACCCAGTTCTTC. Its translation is CASSFGRGPVTQFF.